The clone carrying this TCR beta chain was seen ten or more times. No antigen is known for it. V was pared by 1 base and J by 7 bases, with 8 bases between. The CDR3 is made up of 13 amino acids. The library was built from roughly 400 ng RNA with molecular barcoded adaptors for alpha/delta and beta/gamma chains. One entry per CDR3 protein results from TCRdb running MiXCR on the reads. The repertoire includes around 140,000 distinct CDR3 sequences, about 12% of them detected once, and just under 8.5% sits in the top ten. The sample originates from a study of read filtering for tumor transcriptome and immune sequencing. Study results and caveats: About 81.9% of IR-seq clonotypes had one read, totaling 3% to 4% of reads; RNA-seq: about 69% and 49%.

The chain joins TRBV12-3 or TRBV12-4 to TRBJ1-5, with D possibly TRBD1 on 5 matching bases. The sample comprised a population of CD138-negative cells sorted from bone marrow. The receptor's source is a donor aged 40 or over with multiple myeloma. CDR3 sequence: CASSLGGDQPQHF. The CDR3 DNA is TGTGCCAGCAGTTTAGGCGGGGACCAGCCCCAGCATTTT.